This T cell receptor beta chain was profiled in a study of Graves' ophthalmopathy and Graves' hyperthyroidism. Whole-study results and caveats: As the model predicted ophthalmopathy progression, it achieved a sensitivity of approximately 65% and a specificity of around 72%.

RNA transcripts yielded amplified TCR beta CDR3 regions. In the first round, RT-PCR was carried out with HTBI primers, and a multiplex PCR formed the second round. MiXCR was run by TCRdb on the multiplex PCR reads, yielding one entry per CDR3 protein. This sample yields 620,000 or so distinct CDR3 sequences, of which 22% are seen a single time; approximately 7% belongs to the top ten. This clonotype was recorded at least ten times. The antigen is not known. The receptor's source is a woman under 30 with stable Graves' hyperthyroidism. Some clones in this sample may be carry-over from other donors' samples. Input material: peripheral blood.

The CDR3 DNA reads TGTGCCGTACGCCGACAGGGGAATTACGAGCAGTACTTC. It specifies CAVRRQGNYEQYF. The gene calls are TRBV6-5 and TRBJ2-7; 8 bases agree with TRBD1. This CDR3 comprises 13 residues. Looked up from germline, CDR1 is MNHEY and CDR2 is SVGAGI. The trim removed 11 bases at V and 4 bases at J, leaving 10 bases unmatched.